This T cell receptor (beta chain) was documented in a study of regulatory T cells in long-lasting Graves disease. Study-level results: Limited samples may have lowered accuracy. With persistent disease, TRBV28, TRBJ1-2 and TRBJ2-5 were the favored segments. Only peripheral blood was studied, not thyroid tissue.

Sequencing libraries for TCR beta were prepared with iRepertoire HTBI primers and Arm-PCR of CDR3 regions. TCRdb redid the calling of the multiplex PCR reads with MiXCR, one entry per CDR3 protein. The sample includes around 400,000 distinct CDR3 sequences, roughly 24% of them seen just once. The time point: persistent/refractory GD, antithyroid drugs over 5 years with positive TRAb. Extracted RNA from PBMCs served as the source of the TCR library. The CDR3 extends over 14 amino acids. From germline, CDR1 is PRHDT and CDR2 FYEKMQ (reference sequence). With 5 bases clipped from V and 5 bases from J, the junction kept 9 bases outside the gene matches. Only a few counts were recorded for this clonotype. Its antigen is not known.

The rearrangement links TRBV13 to TRBJ2-7, with TRBD2 identical over 7 bases. Source: peripheral blood mononuclear cells (PBMCs), taken when the disease was refractory, from a patient treated with antithyroid drugs. The sequence came from a woman aged 40 to 55 with Graves disease. This CDR3 is CASSLKPTSDEQYF. The DNA of the CDR3 is TGTGCCAGCAGCCTCAAACCAACTAGCGACGAGCAGTACTTC.